This T cell receptor beta chain was captured by sequencing in a study of T cells in Graves' hyperthyroidism and ophthalmopathy. Regarding the study as a whole: Model predictions of ophthalmopathy came a median approximately 6.8 months before onset.

The CDR3 spans 15 residues. Looked up from germline, CDR1 is LNHDA and CDR2 is SQIVND (reference sequence). The ends were cut back, 1 base at V and 1 base at J, with 7 bases in the middle. The investigators amplified TCR beta CDR3 regions from RNA transcripts. When the TCR CDR3 underwent first-round RT-PCR, the HTBI primer set was used. TCRdb redid the calling of the multiplex PCR reads with MiXCR, one entry per CDR3 protein. This table holds about half a million distinct CDR3 sequences, less than 25% found once. Comments on this clonotype: Its target is not known.

This receptor was obtained from a woman aged 30 to 39 with Graves' ophthalmopathy. This chain links TRBV19 with TRBJ2-2; D not certain. Sequencing was performed on blood. Written as DNA, the CDR3 is TGTGCCAGTAGTATAGTTGGCAGGAACACCGGGGAGCTGTTTTTT. This sequence encodes CASSIVGRNTGELFF.